Presented here are 26 T cell receptor beta chains from one specimen sequenced in a study of cytomegalovirus exposure and HLA in healthy donors. Amplification used 60 Vbeta primers and 13 Jbeta primers. Using immunoSEQ multiplex PCR, the repertoire was profiled, and TCRdb retains in-frame clones only, with some absent. This table has 150,000 to 200,000 clones, 77% appearing once. Sequencing input: PBMCs. These receptor sequences come from a man aged 18 to 30 in good health and CMV-seronegative.

The CDR3 sequence: CASSGGLAEVDEQFF. The CDR3 DNA reads as TGTGCCAGCAGTGGGGGACTAGCCGAGGTAGATGAGCAGTTCTTC. V and J are TRBV25-1 and TRBJ2-1; TRBD2 matches 9 bases. The V gene end was trimmed by 4 bases and the J gene end by 8 bases; junction bases not matched to a gene: 9. The CDR3 runs 15 residues. Germline V gene data show CDR1 as MGHDK and CDR2 as SYGVNS. Drawing the rest from reference TRBV25-1 and TRBJ2-1, the complete variable domain is EADIYQTPRYLVIGTGKKITLECSQTMGHDKMYWYQQDPGMELHLIHYSYGVNSTEKGDLSSESTVSRIRTEHFPLTLESARPSHTSQYLCASSGGLAEVDEQFFGPGTRLTVL.

The chain couples TRBV18 to TRBJ2-2; tentative D call: TRBD1 (7 bases). CDR1 is KGHSH and CDR2 is LQKENI in the germline V gene. The CDR3 sequence is 16 residues long. The V end lost 2 bases, the J end lost 4 bases, and 14 bases lay between the germline ends. The CDR3 DNA follows: TGTGCCAGCTCACCAACGCGGGACAGACCCACCGGGGAGCTGTTTTTT. This encodes CASSPTRDRPTGELFF.

CDR3 coding DNA: TGTGCCAGCAGCTCGACTTTCTGGGGCTACACCTTC. It codes for CASSSTFWGYTF. The V gene is TRBV7-2, the J gene TRBJ1-2; no clear D. Germline CDR1 is SGHTA and CDR2 is FQGNSA. The CDR3 has 12 residues. V dropped 4 bases and J dropped 8 bases, with 11 bases sitting between them.

The chain couples TRBV18 to TRBJ2-3; 7 bases match TRBD1. This CDR3 has 16 amino acids. V trimming: 1 base; J trimming: 0 bases; junction bases outside the gene matches: 4. In germline, CDR1 is KGHSH, CDR2 LQKENI. The CDR3 region has the DNA TGTGCCAGCTCACCACGAGAGACAGGGAGCACAGATACGCAGTATTTT. Protein product: CASSPRETGSTDTQYF.

The CDR3 spells CASSAGTIYGYTF. In nucleotides, the CDR3 is TGTGCCAGCAGTGCGGGAACGATCTATGGCTACACCTTC. The J gene is TRBJ1-2, the V gene TRBV25-1; D is ambiguous. Germline values: CDR1 MGHDK, CDR2 SYGVNS. This CDR3 is built from 13 residues. The V and J ends lost 4 bases and 4 bases respectively, with 10 bases between them.

The chain uses TRBV29-1 and TRBJ2-7, with D possibly TRBD1 on 5 matching bases. V was trimmed by 5 bases and J by 6 bases, leaving 20 bases between them. Germline loops: CDR1 SQVTM, CDR2 ANQGSEA. The CDR3 runs 14 residues. CDR3 sequence reads: CSVSLRVGAREQYF. The CDR3 DNA sequence: TGCAGCGTTTCCCTCAGGGTAGGGGCCCGCGAGCAGTACTTC.

About this clone: Additional DNA sequences in this sample encode the identical CDR3. V is TRBV21-1 and J is TRBJ2-7; TRBD1, the D gene given by the table, was not confirmed from the DNA. TRBV21-1 is deemed a pseudogene. There are 16 residues in the CDR3. CDR3 in DNA: TGTGCCAGCAGCCGAAAACATAAACAGGTTTCCTACGAGCAGTACTTC. This sequence encodes CASSRKHKQVSYEQYF.

This clone was found a few times. The chain couples TRBV4-1 to TRBJ1-2; D remains unclear. Trimming left V 1 base short and J 8 bases short, with 11 bases between. Germline V lookup: CDR1 MGHRA, CDR2 YSYEKL. The CDR3 covers 13 residues. CDR3 coding DNA: TGCGCCAGCAGCCAAGGGGAGCGTCGGGGCTACACCTTC. Translating it yields CASSQGERRGYTF.

The CDR3 bases are TGTGCCAGCAGTTACTTGGGCGATTACGAGCAGTACTTC. It yields the protein CASSYLGDYEQYF. This chain joins TRBV6-6 and TRBJ2-7; no clear D. The CDR3 has 13 residues. CDR1 is MNHNY and CDR2 is SVGAGI in the germline V gene (reference sequence). The V gene lost 1 base and the J gene lost 4 bases, with 8 bases spanning the gap.

This clone showed up just a few times. V and J are TRBV7-2 and TRBJ2-3; 11 nucleotides agree with TRBD2. The germline gives CDR1 SGHTA, CDR2 FQGNSA. V shed 5 bases and J 4 bases; nucleotides not matched to a gene: 5. The CDR3 spans 15 residues. CDR3 sequence reads: CASSRSGGASDTQYF. The CDR3 coding sequence is TGTGCCAGCAGCCGTAGCGGGGGGGCCTCAGATACGCAGTATTTT.

V and J are TRBV6-1 and TRBJ1-3; the D gene is possibly TRBD1 (5 bases). This CDR3 spans 15 amino acids. Trimming pared 5 bases from V and 0 bases from J, leaving 11 bases between. Germline CDR1 reads MNHNS; CDR2 reads SASEGT. The CDR3 here is CASSPQVSSGNTIYF. Here the CDR3 DNA reads TGTGCCAGCAGTCCACAGGTTTCCTCTGGAAACACCATATATTTT.

The chain joins TRBV9 to TRBJ2-7; TRBD2 agrees at 11 bases. Germline assignment: CDR1 SGDLS and CDR2 YYNGEE. V trimming: 0 bases; J trimming: 7 bases; junction bases outside the gene matches: 6. The CDR3 runs to 15 residues. The CDR3 spells CASSVALAGGNEQYF. The CDR3 DNA is TGTGCCAGCAGCGTAGCTTTAGCGGGAGGGAATGAGCAGTACTTC.

This rearrangement joins TRBV7-2 to TRBJ2-7; TRBD1 might be the D (5 bases). Germline CDR1 SGHTA, CDR2 FQGNSA. V lost 2 bases and J lost 0, with 11 bases in between. The CDR3 runs to 15 residues. This chain's CDR3 is CASSLSRQSSYEQYF. The CDR3 DNA follows: TGTGCCAGCAGCTTATCTCGACAGAGCTCCTACGAGCAGTACTTC.

The CDR3, as DNA: TGTGCCTGGAAGACGGGTAGTCAGCCCCAGCATTTT. Translated, it gives CAWKTGSQPQHF. V is TRBV30 and J is TRBJ1-5; D not certain. The CDR3 totals 12 residues. Germline V gene data show CDR1 as GTSNPN and CDR2 as SVGIG (reference sequence). Trimming removed 4 bases from V and 6 bases from J, with 10 bases in between.

The rearrangement links TRBV4-2 to TRBJ2-5, with 7 bases lining up with TRBD2. This CDR3 has 16 residues. Germline-derived CDR1 and CDR2 are LGHNA and YNFKEQ. V lost 0 bases and J lost 1; bases outside the gene matches: 5. The CDR3 reads CASSQEKRGTQETQYF. The CDR3 nucleotides read TGTGCCAGCAGCCAAGAAAAGCGGGGAACCCAAGAGACCCAGTACTTC.

V is TRBV11-1 and J is TRBJ2-5, with D possibly TRBD1 on 6 matching bases. Trimming shortened V by 0 bases and J by 5 bases, and 13 bases separated the two germline ends. The CDR3 extends over 15 amino acids. Germline CDR1 SGHAT, CDR2 FQDESV (reference sequence). The CDR3 nucleotides are TGTGCCAGCAGCTTAGCCCCTGGGGGCAGGGAGACCCAGTACTTC. Residues: CASSLAPGGRETQYF.

The CDR3 coding sequence is TGTGCCAGCAGCTTAGCCACTAGTCTTAATTCACCCCTCCACTTT. The encoded protein is CASSLATSLNSPLHF. This sequence joins TRBV7-2 and TRBJ1-6; D is uncertain. Trimming stripped 0 bases from V and 6 bases from J, with 9 bases between. The CDR3 length is 15 residues. Germline assignment: CDR1 SGHTA and CDR2 FQGNSA.

This sequence joins TRBV9 and TRBJ1-3, with 7 nucleotides matching TRBD1. Unmatched junction bases numbered 5, after V lost 3 bases and J lost 2 bases. Germline loops: CDR1 SGDLS, CDR2 YYNGEE. This CDR3 contains 15 residues. This CDR3 reads CASSGQGLTGNTIYF. The CDR3 region has the DNA TGTGCCAGCAGCGGACAGGGTTTGACTGGAAACACCATATATTTT.

The CDR3 protein is CASSLEALYGYTF. The CDR3 bases are TGTGCCAGCAGCTTGGAAGCACTCTATGGCTACACCTTC. The chain joins TRBV5-6 to TRBJ1-2, with D uncertain. Germline V lookup: CDR1 SGHDT, CDR2 YYEEEE. This CDR3 is 13 amino acids long. The ends were cut back, 0 bases at V and 4 bases at J, with 7 bases in the middle.

The rearrangement joins TRBV27 to TRBJ2-7, with D uncertain. V dropped 7 bases and J dropped 0 bases, with 13 bases sitting between them. Germline V gene data show CDR1 as MNHEY and CDR2 as SMNVEV (reference sequence). CDR3 length: 14 residues. CDR3 protein: CASKDRRSSYEQYF. The CDR3 DNA sequence: TGTGCCAGCAAAGATCGACGGAGCTCCTACGAGCAGTACTTC.

In DNA, the CDR3 is TGCGCCAGCAGCCAAGTACGGCCAGGGGGTAGTACTGAAGCTTTCTTT. Encoded protein: CASSQVRPGGSTEAFF. This sequence joins TRBV4-3 and TRBJ1-1; TRBD1 matches at 7 bases. V trimming: 1 base; J trimming: 5 bases; junction bases outside the gene matches: 10. The CDR3 loop spans 16 amino acids. Germline values: CDR1 LGHNA, CDR2 YSLEER.

The chain recombines TRBV7-2 with TRBJ2-6; 8 bases are shared with TRBD1. The ends lost 1 base at V and 3 bases at J; junction bases unmatched: 5. Per germline, CDR1 SGHTA and CDR2 FQGNSA. This CDR3 comprises 17 residues. Here the CDR3 DNA reads TGTGCCAGCAGCTTAGTTCAGGGGGCTGGTGGGGCCAACGTCCTGACTTTC. Its translation is CASSLVQGAGGANVLTF.

The V gene is TRBV29-1, the J gene TRBJ1-2; no clear D. This CDR3 is built from 13 residues. The V gene's germline CDR1 is SQVTM and CDR2 ANQGSEA. The V and J ends lost 5 bases and 2 bases respectively, with 12 bases between them. The CDR3 coding sequence is TGCAGCGTTACCCGTACTTTAAACTATGGCTACACCTTC. This codes for CSVTRTLNYGYTF.

The rearrangement links TRBV5-4 to TRBJ1-2; TRBD1 is a possible D gene (6 bases). The CDR3 is made up of 12 amino acids. V lost 4 bases to trimming and J lost 5 bases, with 9 bases between them. Germline V gene lookup returns CDR1 SGHNT and CDR2 YYREEE (reference sequence). In DNA, the CDR3 is TGTGCCAGCAGCCCTGGACAGTATGGCTACACCTTC. It is translated as CASSPGQYGYTF.

This sequence joins TRBV6-1 and TRBJ2-7; 9 positions agree with TRBD2. CDR3 length: 16 residues. Germline V CDR1 and CDR2: MNHNS, SASEGT. With V trimmed by 2 bases and J by 0 bases, 5 bases remained unmatched. This CDR3 reads CASSEPSGASSYEQYF. CDR3 DNA: TGTGCCAGCAGTGAACCTAGCGGGGCGAGCTCCTACGAGCAGTACTTC.

In this sample, this clone turned up a few times. DNA of the CDR3: TGTGCCAGCAGCCCGGGACTAGCGGTCTACGAGCAGTACTTC. It encodes CASSPGLAVYEQYF. The chain uses TRBV9 and TRBJ2-7; 11 bases agree with TRBD2. Trimming cost V 4 bases and J 3 bases; bases outside gene matches: 3. The germline V gene has CDR1 SGDLS and CDR2 YYNGEE. The CDR3 has 14 amino acids.